This paragraph covers one T cell receptor (beta chain) sequence. Sample-barcoded 5' priming and a J-beta primer mix drove a second PCR of 7 to 11 cycles. From the 5' RACE reads, TCRdb called clonotypes with MiXCR, one entry per CDR3 protein. The sample lists under 950,000 distinct CDR3 sequences; about a fifth were seen once. This sample was taken from a study of blood T cells in healthy people across ages. Sequencing was carried out using blood. This receptor was taken from a man between 65 and 79 years old in good health.

CDR3 in amino acids: CAISAGEGDGYTF. Written as DNA, the CDR3 is TGTGCCATCAGTGCAGGGGAAGGGGATGGCTACACCTTC. This rearrangement joins TRBV10-3 to TRBJ1-2, with D possibly being TRBD1 (6 bases). Germline V gene lookup returns CDR1 ENHRY and CDR2 SYGVKD. V was clipped by 4 bases and J by 6 bases, with 12 bases between them. CDR3 length: 13 amino acids.